This TCR beta chain was retrieved from a study of cytomegalovirus exposure and HLA in healthy donors. Study findings and constraints: A few CMV-associated chains were confirmed in vitro to be specific for CMV antigens. The authors listed around 150 TCR beta chains as cytomegalovirus-associated.

Libraries were prepared by immunoSEQ multiplex PCR; TCRdb keeps only in-frame clonotypes and omits some of them. The sample consists of roughly 56,000 clones, about 94% of them appearing once. Remarks on this clone: Its antigen is still unknown.

The CDR3 sequence is 12 residues long. The V gene lost 6 bases and the J gene lost 5 bases, with 10 bases spanning the gap. Per the germline V gene, CDR1 is MNHNS and CDR2 is SASEGT. From the roughly 120-subject validation cohort, which was separate from the roughly 700-subject first cohort, the donors were drawn. This TCR was recovered from a man between 18 and 35 years old in good health and CMV-seronegative. The chain recombines TRBV6-1 with TRBJ1-1; D call uncertain. Sequencing used PBMCs. CDR3 sequence reads: CASSAGWTEAFF. In DNA form, the CDR3 reads TGTGCCAGCAGCGCCGGTTGGACTGAAGCTTTCTTT.